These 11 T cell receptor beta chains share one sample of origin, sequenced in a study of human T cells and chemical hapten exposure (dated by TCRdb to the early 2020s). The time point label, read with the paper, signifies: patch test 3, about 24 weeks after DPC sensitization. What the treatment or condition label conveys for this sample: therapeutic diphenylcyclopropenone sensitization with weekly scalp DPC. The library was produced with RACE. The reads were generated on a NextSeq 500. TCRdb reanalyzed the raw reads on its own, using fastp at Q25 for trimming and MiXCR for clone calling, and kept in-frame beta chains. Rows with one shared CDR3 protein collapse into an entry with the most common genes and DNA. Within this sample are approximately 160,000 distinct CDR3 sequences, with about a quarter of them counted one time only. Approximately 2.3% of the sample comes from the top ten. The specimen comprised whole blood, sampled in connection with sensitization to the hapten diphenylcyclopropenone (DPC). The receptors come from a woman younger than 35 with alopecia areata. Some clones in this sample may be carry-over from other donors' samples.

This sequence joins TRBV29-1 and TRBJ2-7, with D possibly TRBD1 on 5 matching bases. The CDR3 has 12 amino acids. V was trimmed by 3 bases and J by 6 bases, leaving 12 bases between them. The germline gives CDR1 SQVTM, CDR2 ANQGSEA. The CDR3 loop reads CSVEKGYGEQYF. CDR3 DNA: TGCAGCGTTGAGAAGGGGTATGGCGAGCAGTACTTC.

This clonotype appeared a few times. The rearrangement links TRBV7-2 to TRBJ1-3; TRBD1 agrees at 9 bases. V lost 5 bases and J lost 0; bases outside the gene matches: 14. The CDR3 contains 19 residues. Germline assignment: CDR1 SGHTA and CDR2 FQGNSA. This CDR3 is CASSPWTGAHLVSGNTIYF. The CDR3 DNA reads TGTGCCAGCAGCCCCTGGACAGGGGCCCACCTGGTCTCTGGAAACACCATATATTTT. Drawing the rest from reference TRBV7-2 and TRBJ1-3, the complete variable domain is GAGVSQSPSNKVTEKGKDVELRCDPISGHTALYWYRQSLGQGLEFLIYFQGNSAPDKSGLPSDRFSAERTGGSVSTLTIQRTQQEDSAVYLCASSPWTGAHLVSGNTIYFGEGSWLTVV.

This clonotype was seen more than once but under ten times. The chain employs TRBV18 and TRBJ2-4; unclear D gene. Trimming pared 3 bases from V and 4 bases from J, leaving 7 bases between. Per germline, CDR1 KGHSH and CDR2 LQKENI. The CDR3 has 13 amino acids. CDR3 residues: CASSPPLKNIQYF. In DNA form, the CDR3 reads TGTGCCAGCTCACCTCCTCTGAAAAACATTCAGTACTTC.

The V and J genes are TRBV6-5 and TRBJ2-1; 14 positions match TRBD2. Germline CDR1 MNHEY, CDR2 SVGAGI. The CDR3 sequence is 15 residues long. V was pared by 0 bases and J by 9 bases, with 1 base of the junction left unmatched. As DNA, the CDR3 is TGTGCCAGCAGTTACTCGACTAGCGGGAGGGTTGAGCAGTTCTTC. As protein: CASSYSTSGRVEQFF.

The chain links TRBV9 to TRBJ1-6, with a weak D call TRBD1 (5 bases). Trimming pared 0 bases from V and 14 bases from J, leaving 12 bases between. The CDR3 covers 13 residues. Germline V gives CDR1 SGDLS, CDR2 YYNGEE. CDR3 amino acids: CASSVGGELSLHF. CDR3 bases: TGTGCCAGCAGCGTAGGGGGGGAGCTATCCCTCCACTTT.

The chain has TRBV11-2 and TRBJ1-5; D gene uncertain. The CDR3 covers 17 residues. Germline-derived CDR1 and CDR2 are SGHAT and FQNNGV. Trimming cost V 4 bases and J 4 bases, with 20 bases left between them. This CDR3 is CASSSTLGVGPNQPQHF. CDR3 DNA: TGTGCCAGCAGCTCAACACTTGGAGTAGGGCCAAATCAGCCCCAGCATTTT.

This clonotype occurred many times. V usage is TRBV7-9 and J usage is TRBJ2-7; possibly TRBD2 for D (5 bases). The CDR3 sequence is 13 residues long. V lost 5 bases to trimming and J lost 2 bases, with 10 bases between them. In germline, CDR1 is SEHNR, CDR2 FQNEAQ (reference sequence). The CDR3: CASSTSGTYEQYF. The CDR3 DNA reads TGTGCCAGCAGCACAAGCGGCACCTACGAGCAGTACTTC. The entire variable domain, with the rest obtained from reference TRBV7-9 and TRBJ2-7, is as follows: DTGVSQNPRHKITKRGQNVTFRCDPISEHNRLYWYRQTLGQGPEFLTYFQNEAQLEKSRLLSDRFSAERPKGSFSTLEIQRTEQGDSAMYLCASSTSGTYEQYFGPGTRLTVT.

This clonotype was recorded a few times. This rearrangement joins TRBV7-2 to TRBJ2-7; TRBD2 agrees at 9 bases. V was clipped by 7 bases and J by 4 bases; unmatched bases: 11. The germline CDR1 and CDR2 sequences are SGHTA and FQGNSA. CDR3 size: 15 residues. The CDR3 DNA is TGTGCCAGCATCCTCTTGGGCGGGGGGGTTTACGAGCAGTACTTC. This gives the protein CASILLGGGVYEQYF.

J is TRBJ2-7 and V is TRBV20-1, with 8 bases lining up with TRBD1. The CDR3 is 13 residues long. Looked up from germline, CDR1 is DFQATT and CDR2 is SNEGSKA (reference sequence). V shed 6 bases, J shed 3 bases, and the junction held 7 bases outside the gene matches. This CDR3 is CSAPDRASYEQYF. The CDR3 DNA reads TGCAGTGCCCCGGACAGGGCAAGCTACGAGCAGTACTTC.

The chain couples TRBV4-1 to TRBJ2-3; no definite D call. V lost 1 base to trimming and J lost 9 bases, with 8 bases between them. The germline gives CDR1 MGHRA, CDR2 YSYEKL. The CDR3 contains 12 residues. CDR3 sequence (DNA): TGCGCCAGCAGCCAAGTCGGTGTCACGCAGTATTTT. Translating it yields CASSQVGVTQYF.

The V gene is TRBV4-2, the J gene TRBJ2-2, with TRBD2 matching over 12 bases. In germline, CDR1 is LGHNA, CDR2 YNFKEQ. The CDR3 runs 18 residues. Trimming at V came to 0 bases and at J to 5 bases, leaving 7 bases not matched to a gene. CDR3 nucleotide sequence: TGTGCCAGCAGCCAAGAAGGGTGGACTAGCGGGAAAACCGGGGAGCTGTTTTTT. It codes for CASSQEGWTSGKTGELFF.